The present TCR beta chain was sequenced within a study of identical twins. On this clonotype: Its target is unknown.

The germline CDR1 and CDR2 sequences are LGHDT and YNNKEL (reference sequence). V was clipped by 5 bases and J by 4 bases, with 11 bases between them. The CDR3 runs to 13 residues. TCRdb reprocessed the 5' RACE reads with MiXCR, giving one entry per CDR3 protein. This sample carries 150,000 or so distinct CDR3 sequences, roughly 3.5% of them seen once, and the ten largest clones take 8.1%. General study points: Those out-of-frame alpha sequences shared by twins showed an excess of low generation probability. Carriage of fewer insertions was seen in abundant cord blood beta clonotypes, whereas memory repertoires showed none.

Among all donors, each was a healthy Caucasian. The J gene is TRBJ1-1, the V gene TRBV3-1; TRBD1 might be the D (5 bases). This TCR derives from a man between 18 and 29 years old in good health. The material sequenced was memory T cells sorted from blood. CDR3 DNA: TGTGCCAGCAGCTTCCAGGGCGGCACTGAAGCTTTCTTT. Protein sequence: CASSFQGGTEAFF.